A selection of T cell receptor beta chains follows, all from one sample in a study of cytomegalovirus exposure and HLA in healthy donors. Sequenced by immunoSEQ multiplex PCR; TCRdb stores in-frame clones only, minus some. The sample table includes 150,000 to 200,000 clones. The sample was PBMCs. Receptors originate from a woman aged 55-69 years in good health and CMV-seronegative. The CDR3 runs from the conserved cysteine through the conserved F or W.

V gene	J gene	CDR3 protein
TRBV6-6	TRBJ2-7	CASTPGGRSSYEQYF
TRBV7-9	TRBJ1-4	CASSLAMGGEKLFF
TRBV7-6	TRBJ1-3	CASSLAGRGLSGNTIYF
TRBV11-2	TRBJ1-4	CASSRGQAATNEKLFF
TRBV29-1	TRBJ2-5	CSGRGGETQYF
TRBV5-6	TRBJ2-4	CASSSNGQGARNIQYF
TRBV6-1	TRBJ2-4	CASSEPRQIQYF
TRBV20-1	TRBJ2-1	CSARFNNEQFF
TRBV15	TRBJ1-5	CATSRDDPYRLSNQPQHF
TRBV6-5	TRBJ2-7	CASSYGQGNYEQYF
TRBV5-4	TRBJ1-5	CASSLDSGAGQPQHF
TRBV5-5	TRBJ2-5	CASSSQAGLQETQYF
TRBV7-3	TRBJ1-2	CASSVTGYGYTF
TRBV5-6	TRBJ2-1	CASTRIPGGSYNEQFF
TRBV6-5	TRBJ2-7	CASSPPGLGRREQYF
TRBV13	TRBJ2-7	CASSPDPRGAYEQYF
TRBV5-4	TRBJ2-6	CASSPPLGPGGVLTF
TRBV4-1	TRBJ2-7	CASSQARSVSYEQYF
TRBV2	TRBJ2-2	CASNNRDRNTGELFF
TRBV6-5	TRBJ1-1	CASSRDRGWTEAFF
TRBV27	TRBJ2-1	CASAPSGTYNEQFF
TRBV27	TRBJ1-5	CADTSNQPQHF
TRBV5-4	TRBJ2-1	CASSQLGNEQFF
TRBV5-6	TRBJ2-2	CASSWGRSGELFF
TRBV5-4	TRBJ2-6	CASSFSPGISGANVLTF
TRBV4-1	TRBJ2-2	CASSQGVGLAGRNTGELFF
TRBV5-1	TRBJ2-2	CASSPGGLAGGLGELFF
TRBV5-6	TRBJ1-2	CASSLRGTGVGYTF
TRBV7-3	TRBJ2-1	CASSLGREPYNEQFF
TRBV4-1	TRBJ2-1	CASSPGLARYNEQFF
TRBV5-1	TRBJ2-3	CASSLTGLAGLDTQYF
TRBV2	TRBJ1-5	CASSEALRGQPQHF
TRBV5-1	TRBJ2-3	CASSQDRITDTQYF
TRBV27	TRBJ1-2	CASSPDRGGYGYTF
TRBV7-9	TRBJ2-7	CASSRQGYEQYF
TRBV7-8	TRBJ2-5	CASSLGGTPQETQYF
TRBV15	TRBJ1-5	CATSRGTLGHQPQHF
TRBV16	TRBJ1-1	CASSQVNRVNTEAFF
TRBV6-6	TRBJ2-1	CASSFPPSGRNEQFF
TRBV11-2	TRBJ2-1	CASRNTGSHNEQFF
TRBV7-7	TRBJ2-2	CASSSGTLNTGELFF
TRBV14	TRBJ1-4	CASSPRDRGDEKLFF
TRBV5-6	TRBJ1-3	CASSLMIASFSGNTIYF
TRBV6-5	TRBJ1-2	CASSPPTGIHGYTF
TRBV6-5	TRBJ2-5	CASRDGQGAKQYF
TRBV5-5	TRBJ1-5	CASSLSGVGNQPQHF
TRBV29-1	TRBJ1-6	CSVGTGEDSPLHF
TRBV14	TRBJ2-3	CASSFGTSGGFWSTDTQYF
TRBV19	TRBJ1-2	CASSIGTVTYGYTF
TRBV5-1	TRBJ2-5	CASSLVPGTGTQYF
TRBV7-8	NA	CASSFRRTGSHEQYF
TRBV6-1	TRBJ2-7	CASNRRQDSYEQYF
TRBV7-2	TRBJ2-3	CASSLYGGGPDTQYF
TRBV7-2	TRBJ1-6	CASSFSPGQGNSPLHF